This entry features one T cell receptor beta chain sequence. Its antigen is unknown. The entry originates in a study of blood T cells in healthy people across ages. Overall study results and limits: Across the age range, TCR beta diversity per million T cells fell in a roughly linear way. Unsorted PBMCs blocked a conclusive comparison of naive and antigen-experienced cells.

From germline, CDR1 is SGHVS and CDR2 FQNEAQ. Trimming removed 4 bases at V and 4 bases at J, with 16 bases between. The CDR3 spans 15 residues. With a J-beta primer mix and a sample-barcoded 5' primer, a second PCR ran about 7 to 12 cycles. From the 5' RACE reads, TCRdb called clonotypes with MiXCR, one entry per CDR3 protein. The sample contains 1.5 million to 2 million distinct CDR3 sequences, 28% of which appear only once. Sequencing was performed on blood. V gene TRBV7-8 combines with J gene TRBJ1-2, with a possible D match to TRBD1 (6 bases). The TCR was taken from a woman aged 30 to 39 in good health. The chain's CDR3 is CASSSFRTASYGYTF. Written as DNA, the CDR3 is TGTGCCAGCAGCTCTTTTCGGACAGCGTCCTATGGCTACACCTTC. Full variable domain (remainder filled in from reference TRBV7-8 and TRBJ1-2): GAGVSQSPRYKVAKRGQDVALRCDPISGHVSLFWYQQALGQGPEFLTYFQNEAQLDKSGLPSDRFFAERPEGSVSTLKIQRTQQEDSAVYLCASSSFRTASYGYTFGSGTRLTVV.